This T cell receptor beta chain was observed in a study of T cell responses to AZD1222 COVID-19 vaccine. For this clone: Its specificity is not known.

Sequenced by immunoSEQ multiplex PCR; TCRdb stores in-frame clones only, minus some. The table records 92,000 or so clones, 75% to 90% of them present only once. General study findings and limits: Recipients of AZD1222 seropositive at baseline numbered only 5 or 6. Increased Spike-specific TCR breadth and depth were observed after two AZD1222 doses. The donor group comprised mostly white British people and more females; the analysis possibly underestimated clonal diversity.

V was clipped by 3 bases and J by 6 bases, with 9 bases between them. Germline V gene data show CDR1 as ENHRY and CDR2 as SYGVKD. This CDR3 comprises 13 residues. The TCR was taken from an adult in good health. The V call is TRBV10-3, the J call TRBJ2-1; D remains unclear. This specimen was peripheral blood, taken on day 0 of AZD1222 vaccination. The DNA of the CDR3 is TGTGCCATCAGTGATCGCCTGGGCAATGAGCAGTTCTTC. This encodes CAISDRLGNEQFF.